The clone carrying this T cell receptor beta chain was seen repeatedly, ten times or more. Its antigen is currently unknown. Relative to the germline gene, one junction end is altered; a read error may explain this. These data come from a study of human T cells and chemical hapten exposure. Within the library, unique molecular identifiers were attached to each individual cDNA molecule. A single record per CDR3 protein comes from TCRdb applying MiXCR to the RACE reads. The sample lists under 200,000 distinct CDR3 sequences, about 14% occurring once. General study findings and limits: Alopecia affected the donors, so their immune response may differ from healthy people's. Counts of TCRs above 1 in 1000 frequency stayed unchanged with DPC sensitization.

Time point defined: patch test 1, 2 weeks after DPC sensitization. Treatment here: therapeutic diphenylcyclopropenone sensitization with weekly scalp DPC. Alopecia patients between 18 and 70 years old and suitable for DPC were used as donors. The CDR3 consists of 14 residues. Germline V gene data show CDR1 as SGHAT and CDR2 as FQNNGV. Source: whole blood, taken in connection with sensitization to the hapten diphenylcyclopropenone (DPC). The clonotype originates from a woman in her 30s with alopecia areata. Some clones in this sample may be carry-over from other donors' samples. The chain has TRBV11-2 and TRBJ1-3; D gene uncertain. CDR3 amino acids: CASSLGSSGNTIYF. CDR3 DNA sequence: TGTGCCAGCAGCTTAGGTAGCTCTGGCAACACCATATATTTT.